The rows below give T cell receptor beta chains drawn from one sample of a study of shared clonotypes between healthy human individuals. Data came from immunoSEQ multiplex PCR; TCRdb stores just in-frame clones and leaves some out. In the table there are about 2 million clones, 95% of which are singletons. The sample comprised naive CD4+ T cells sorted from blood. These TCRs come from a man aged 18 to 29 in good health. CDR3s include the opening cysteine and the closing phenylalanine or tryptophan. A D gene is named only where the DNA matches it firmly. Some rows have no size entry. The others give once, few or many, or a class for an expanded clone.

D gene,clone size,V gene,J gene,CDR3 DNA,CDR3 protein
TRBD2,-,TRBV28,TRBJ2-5,TGTGCCAGCAGTTTAGCCGGACTAGCGGGCGAGACCCAGTACTTC,CASSLAGLAGETQYF
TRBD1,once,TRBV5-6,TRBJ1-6,TGTGCCAGCAGGGGGAGGAGGGACAGTAATTCACCCCTCCACTTT,CASRGRRDSNSPLHF
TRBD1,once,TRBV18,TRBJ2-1,TGTGCCAGCTCACCACCGTCAGGGGGCTCCTACAATGAGCAGTTCTTC,CASSPPSGGSYNEQFF
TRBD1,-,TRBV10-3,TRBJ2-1,TGTGCCATCAGCGTAGGGACAGGGCTCAATGAGCAGTTCTTC,CAISVGTGLNEQFF
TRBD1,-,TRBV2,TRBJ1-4,TGTGCCAGCAGTGAAGGGACAGGGGTCGGGAAACTGTTTTTT,CASSEGTGVGKLFF
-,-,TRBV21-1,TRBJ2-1,TGTGCCAGCAGCACAAAGCGGGAGAGGGGTATGAATGAGCAGTTCTTC,CASSTKRERGMNEQFF
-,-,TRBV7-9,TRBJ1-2,TGTGCCAGCAGCGCCGGGACTGCTATTAACTATGGCTACACCTTC,CASSAGTAINYGYTF
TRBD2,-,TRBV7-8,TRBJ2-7,TGTGCCAGCAGCTTAGGACTAGCGGCCTCCTACGAGCAGTACTTC,CASSLGLAASYEQYF
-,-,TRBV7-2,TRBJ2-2,TGTGCCAGCAGCTTAGACGCGAACACCGGGGAGCTGTTTTTT,CASSLDANTGELFF
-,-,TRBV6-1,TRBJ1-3,TGTGCCAGCAGTGAACAGTCCTTTGGAAACACCATATATTTT,CASSEQSFGNTIYF
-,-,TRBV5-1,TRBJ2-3,TGCGCCAGCAGCCAGGACACTGGGTTCACAGATACGCAGTATTTT,CASSQDTGFTDTQYF
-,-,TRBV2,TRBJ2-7,TGTGCCAGCAGTGAAAGGGCCTACGAGCAGTACTTC,CASSERAYEQYF
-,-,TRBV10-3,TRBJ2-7,TGTGCCATCAGTCGGGGCAGGGACGTTACCTACGAGCAGTACTTC,CAISRGRDVTYEQYF
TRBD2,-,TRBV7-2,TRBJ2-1,TGTGCCAGCAGCCCAGGGACTAGTATAAGTAATGAGCAGTTCTTC,CASSPGTSISNEQFF
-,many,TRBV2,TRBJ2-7,TGTGCCAGCAGTCACAGAGGGAGCTCCTACGAGCAGTACTTC,CASSHRGSSYEQYF